This T cell receptor (beta chain) was sequenced during a study of cytomegalovirus exposure and HLA in healthy donors. The CDR3 extends over 13 amino acids. Trimming shortened V by 6 bases and J by 6 bases, and 15 bases separated the two germline ends. CDR1 SGHRS and CDR2 YFSETQ come from the germline V gene. Some clones are missing from TCRdb's copy, which holds only in-frame ones; the method was immunoSEQ multiplex PCR. The sample has more than 85,000 clones; roughly 86% are singletons. The rearrangement joins TRBV5-1 to TRBJ2-5; a weak D match, TRBD2 (6 bases). The sample comprised PBMCs. The origin of this receptor is a woman aged 18 to 35 in good health and CMV-seropositive. CDR3 sequence (DNA): TGCGCCAGCACCGAGGCCGGGAGAAAGACCCAGTACTTC. It yields the protein CASTEAGRKTQYF. Full variable domain (missing parts from reference TRBV5-1 and TRBJ2-5): KAGVTQTPRYLIKTRGQQVTLSCSPISGHRSVSWYQQTPGQGLQFLFEYFSETQRNKGNFPGRFSGRQFSNSRSEMNVSTLELGDSALYLCASTEAGRKTQYFGPGTRLLVL.